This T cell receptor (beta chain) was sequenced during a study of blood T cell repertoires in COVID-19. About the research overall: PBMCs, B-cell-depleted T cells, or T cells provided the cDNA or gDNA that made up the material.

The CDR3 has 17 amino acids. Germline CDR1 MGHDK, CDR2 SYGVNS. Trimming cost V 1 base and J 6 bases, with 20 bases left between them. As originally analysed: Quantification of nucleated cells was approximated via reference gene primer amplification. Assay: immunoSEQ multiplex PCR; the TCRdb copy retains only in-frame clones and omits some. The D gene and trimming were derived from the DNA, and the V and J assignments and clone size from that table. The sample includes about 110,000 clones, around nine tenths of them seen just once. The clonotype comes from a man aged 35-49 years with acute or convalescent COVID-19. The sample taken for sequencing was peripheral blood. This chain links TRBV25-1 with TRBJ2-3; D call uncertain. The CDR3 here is CASSESRPLNSPDTQYF. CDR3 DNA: TGTGCCAGCAGTGAATCGCGACCCCTGAATAGCCCGGATACGCAGTATTTT.